The source of this TCR beta chain is a study of molecular identifiers for immune sequencing clone quantification. This CDR3 comprises 14 residues. Between the trimmed V and J ends, which lost 5 bases and 5 bases, there was a span of 14 bases. TCRdb passed the PCR reads through MiXCR, listing each CDR3 protein once. The data show about 630,000 distinct CDR3 sequences, roughly 27% seen once. The sequencing sample was made of naive CD8+ T cells from blood, with Jurkat cell RNA spiked in. Sample subset: FACS-sorted CD8+CD4-CCR7+CD45RA+ naive T cells. The chain links TRBV12-3 or TRBV12-4 to TRBJ2-3; D remains unclear. The source of this sequence is a human donor in good health. Some libraries in this study had Jurkat cell RNA spiked in. CDR3 sequence (DNA): TGTGCCAGCAGTGTTATGGGCTGGGAAGATACGCAGTATTTT. It yields the protein CASSVMGWEDTQYF.